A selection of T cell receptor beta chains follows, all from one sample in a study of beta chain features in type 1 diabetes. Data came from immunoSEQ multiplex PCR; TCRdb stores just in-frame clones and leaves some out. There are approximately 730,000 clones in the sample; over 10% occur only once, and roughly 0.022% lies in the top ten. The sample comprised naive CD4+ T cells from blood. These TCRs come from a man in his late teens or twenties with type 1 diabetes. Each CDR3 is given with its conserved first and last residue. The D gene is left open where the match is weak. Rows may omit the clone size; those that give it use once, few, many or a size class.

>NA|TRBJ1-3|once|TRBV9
CASSVEGNSGNTIYF
TGTGCCAGCAGCGTAGAGGGTAACTCTGGAAACACCATATATTTT
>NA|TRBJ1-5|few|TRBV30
CAWSREGLGNQPQHF
TGTGCCTGGAGTAGAGAGGGTCTGGGCAATCAGCCCCAGCATTTT
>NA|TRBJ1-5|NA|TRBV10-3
CAISPGDSNQPQHF
TGTGCCATCAGTCCAGGGGATAGCAATCAGCCCCAGCATTTT
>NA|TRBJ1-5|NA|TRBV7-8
CASSLEGDNNQPQHF
TGTGCCAGCAGCTTAGAAGGGGATAATAATCAGCCCCAGCATTTT
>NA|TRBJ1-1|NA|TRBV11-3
CASSRPGLRAFF
TGTGCCAGCAGCCGCCCCGGGCTCCGAGCTTTCTTT
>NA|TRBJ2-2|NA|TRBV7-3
CASSPGADTGELFF
TGTGCCAGCAGTCCAGGGGCGGACACCGGGGAGCTGTTTTTT
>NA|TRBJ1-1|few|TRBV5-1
CASSLIFGSNTEAFF
TGCGCCAGCAGCTTGATCTTCGGCAGCAACACTGAAGCTTTCTTT
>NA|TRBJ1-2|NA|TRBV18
CASSPGVQGNYGYTF
TGTGCCAGCTCACCAGGAGTCCAGGGCAACTATGGCTACACCTTC
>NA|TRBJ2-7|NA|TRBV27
CASGRQDTYEQYF
TGTGCCAGCGGACGACAGGACACCTACGAGCAGTACTTC
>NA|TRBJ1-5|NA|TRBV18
CASSPPGLGGNQPQHF
TGTGCCAGCTCACCACCGGGCCTAGGCGGGAATCAGCCCCAGCATTTT
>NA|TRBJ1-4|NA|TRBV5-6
CASSLSREKLFF
TGTGCCAGCAGCTTGTCCAGGGAAAAACTGTTTTTT
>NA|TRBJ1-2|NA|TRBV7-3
CASSEGRDYGYTF
TGTGCCAGCAGCGAAGGCAGAGACTATGGCTACACCTTC
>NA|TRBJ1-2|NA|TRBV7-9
CASSTTSYGPYGYTF
TGTGCCAGCAGCACTACCTCCTACGGGCCTTATGGCTACACCTTC
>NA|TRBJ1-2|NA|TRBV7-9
CANQLPGGGYTF
TGTGCCAACCAGCTTCCGGGCGGTGGCTACACCTTC
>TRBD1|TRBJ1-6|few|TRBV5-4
CASSLGDSNSPLHF
TGTGCCAGCAGCTTGGGGGACAGCAATTCACCCCTCCACTTT
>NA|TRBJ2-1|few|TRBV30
CAWGLWGRDNEQFF
TGTGCCTGGGGGCTCTGGGGGCGCGACAATGAGCAGTTCTTC
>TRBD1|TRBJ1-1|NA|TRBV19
CASTSSPGTANTEAFF
TGTGCCAGTACCTCCTCCCCCGGGACAGCGAACACTGAAGCTTTCTTT
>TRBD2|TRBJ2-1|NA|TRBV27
CASSSLAGGPDEQFF
TGTGCCAGCAGTTCATTAGCGGGGGGCCCCGATGAGCAGTTCTTC
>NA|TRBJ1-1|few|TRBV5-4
CASSLVAGNTEAFF
TGTGCCAGCAGCTTGGTGGCAGGGAACACTGAAGCTTTCTTT
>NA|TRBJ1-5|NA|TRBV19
CASSIEDQPQHF
TGTGCCAGTAGTATAGAGGATCAGCCCCAGCATTTT
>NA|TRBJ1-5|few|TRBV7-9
CASSFSGDHQPQHF
TGTGCCAGCAGCTTTTCAGGGGACCATCAGCCCCAGCATTTT
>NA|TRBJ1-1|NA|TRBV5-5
CASSPGRRNVSNTEAFF
TGTGCCAGCAGCCCCGGGCGGAGGAACGTAAGCAACACTGAAGCTTTCTTT
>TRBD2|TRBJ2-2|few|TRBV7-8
CASSHRAGLNTGELFF
TGTGCCAGCAGCCATCGAGCGGGGTTGAACACCGGGGAGCTGTTTTTT
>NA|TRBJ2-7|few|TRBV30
CAWRTLGPSYEQYF
TGTGCCTGGCGAACCCTCGGACCCTCCTACGAGCAGTACTTC
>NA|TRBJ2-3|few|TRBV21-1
CASSKEKVLRQDTQYF
TGTGCCAGCAGCAAAGAAAAAGTGCTAAGACAAGATACGCAGTATTTT
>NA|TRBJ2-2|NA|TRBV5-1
CASSIEQVGTGELFF
TGCGCCAGCAGCATCGAACAGGTTGGGACCGGGGAGCTGTTTTTT
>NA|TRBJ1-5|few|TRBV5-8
CASSPRTSNQPQHF
TGTGCCAGCAGCCCGCGTACTTCCAATCAGCCCCAGCATTTT
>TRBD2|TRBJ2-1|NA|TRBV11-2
CASSLQVAGSREQFF
TGTGCCAGCAGCTTACAGGTAGCGGGGTCACGAGAGCAGTTCTTC
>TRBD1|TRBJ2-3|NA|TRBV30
CAWRRGQAFTDTQYF
TGTGCCTGGAGACGCGGACAGGCTTTCACAGATACGCAGTATTTT
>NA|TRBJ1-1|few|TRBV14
CASSQDGVSTEAFF
TGTGCCAGCAGCCAAGACGGGGTTAGCACTGAAGCTTTCTTT
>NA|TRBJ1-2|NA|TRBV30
CACTVGGNYGYTF
TGTGCCTGTACAGTAGGGGGAAACTATGGCTACACCTTC
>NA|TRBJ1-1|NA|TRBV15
CATSRGQPNTEAFF
TGTGCCACCAGCAGAGGACAGCCGAACACTGAAGCTTTCTTT
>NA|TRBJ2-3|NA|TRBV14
CASSQATGRVAQYF
TGTGCCAGCAGCCAAGCTACAGGTCGGGTCGCGCAGTATTTT
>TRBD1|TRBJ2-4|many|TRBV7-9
CASSLGDSQIQYF
TGTGCCAGCAGCCTTGGGGACAGCCAGATTCAGTACTTC
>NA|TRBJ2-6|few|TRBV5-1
CASSQSDGTGANVLTF
TGCGCCAGCAGCCAGTCGGACGGGACTGGGGCCAACGTCCTGACTTTC
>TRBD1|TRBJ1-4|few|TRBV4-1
CASSQSPRTGGDEKLFF
TGCGCCAGCAGCCAATCCCCTCGGACAGGGGGCGATGAAAAACTGTTTTTT
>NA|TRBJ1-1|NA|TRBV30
CAWSEGPTDMNTEAFF
TGTGCCTGGAGTGAGGGGCCGACCGACATGAACACTGAAGCTTTCTTT
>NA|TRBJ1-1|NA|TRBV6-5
CASTSTYEAFF
TGTGCCAGCACCTCGACTTATGAAGCTTTCTTT
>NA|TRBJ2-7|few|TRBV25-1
CASSRDGSSYEQYF
TGTGCCAGCAGCCGGGACGGTAGTTCCTACGAGCAGTACTTC
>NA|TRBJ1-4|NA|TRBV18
CASSPETGGREKLFF
TGTGCCAGCTCACCGGAGACGGGAGGAAGGGAAAAACTGTTTTTT
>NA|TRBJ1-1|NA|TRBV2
CASSLEGGRTEAFF
TGTGCCAGCAGTCTCGAGGGGGGTCGGACTGAAGCTTTCTTT